This TCR beta chain comes out of a study of blood T cell repertoires in COVID-19. Whole-study context: The United States, Italy and Spain provided the acute and convalescent COVID-19 samples. Sources were T cells, B-cell-depleted T cells, or PBMCs; the material itself was cDNA or gDNA.

Authors' data handling: Amplified reference gene primers provided the basis for estimating nucleated cell counts. This table comes from immunoSEQ multiplex PCR, and its TCRdb copy is limited to in-frame clones, with some not included. V, J and clone size were drawn from that table, and D and trimming were deduced from the DNA. This table holds about 58,000 clones, 65% to 90% found once. The CDR3 totals 18 residues. The germline V gene encodes CDR1 MNHEY and CDR2 SVGEGT. Losses at the gene ends were 5 bases for V and 6 bases for J; bases not matched to a gene: 13. Sequenced: peripheral blood. This chain connects TRBV6-2 or TRBV6-3 to TRBJ2-2, with 12 nucleotides matching TRBD2. This clonotype originated in a man between 45 and 60 years old with COVID-19, enrolled during active disease. Here the CDR3 reads CASSHRTSGTVVPGELFF. The CDR3 nucleotides are TGTGCCAGCAGTCACAGGACTAGCGGGACGGTCGTACCCGGGGAGCTGTTTTTT.